These T cell receptor beta chains were read from a single sample in a study of beta chain features in type 1 diabetes. Some clones are missing from TCRdb's copy, which holds only in-frame ones; the method was immunoSEQ multiplex PCR. The sample carries about 270,000 clones, roughly 15% recorded once. Source material: naive CD4+ T cells from blood. The receptor set was obtained from a woman aged 40 to 50 in good health. Each CDR3 is given with its conserved first and last residue. The order of the fields is CDR3 protein, J gene, V gene.

CASSLEWTGAYEQYF | TRBJ2-7 | TRBV5-1
CASSLGSNYGYTF | TRBJ1-2 | TRBV5-1
CASSPRGETQYF | TRBJ2-5 | TRBV14
CASSTGTAYEQYF | TRBJ2-7 | TRBV7-9
CASSTRPGTGELFF | TRBJ2-2 | TRBV6-5
CASSFGARGETQYF | TRBJ2-5 | TRBV7-6
CASSPGQGPYEQYF | TRBJ2-7 | TRBV7-2
CASSFSGGASYNEQFF | TRBJ2-1 | TRBV14
CASALDRAGNEQFF | TRBJ2-1 | TRBV5-1
CASSQSLGAGETQYF | TRBJ2-5 | TRBV16
CASSLRGIDEQYF | TRBJ2-7 | TRBV7-2
CASSPRVGGRSGANVLTF | TRBJ2-6 | TRBV9
CASSPRTGDYGYTF | TRBJ1-2 | TRBV7-2
CASSWGQGSMGYTF | TRBJ1-2 | TRBV7-2
CASSPNPGLGYGYTF | TRBJ1-2 | TRBV18
CASSQQGPGTGELFF | TRBJ2-2 | TRBV5-1
CSVERGTGGMNTEAFF | TRBJ1-1 | TRBV29-1
CASSDPNQPQHF | TRBJ1-5 | TRBV2
CASSLDPTGDNEQFF | TRBJ2-1 | TRBV11-2
CASSVDRDYGYTF | TRBJ1-2 | TRBV9
CASSEWAGGRLYNEQFF | TRBJ2-1 | TRBV25-1
CASSQAAGAGTGELFF | TRBJ2-2 | TRBV14
CASSQTGTGKCEQYF | TRBJ2-7 | TRBV21-1
CASRTGQDGYTF | TRBJ1-2 | TRBV7-9
CASSLEPQINQPQHF | TRBJ1-5 | TRBV7-2
CASSLVWGQETQYF | TRBJ2-5 | TRBV7-2
CASSGRQGQSYEQYF | TRBJ2-7 | TRBV7-9
CASSRRGTDTQYF | TRBJ2-3 | TRBV19
CASSLSAQGESGYTF | TRBJ1-2 | TRBV7-6
CASSYSRTSGGETQYF | TRBJ2-5 | TRBV6-5
CASSIQGRGNTEAFF | TRBJ1-1 | TRBV18
CASKLWFYRHSYEQYF | TRBJ2-7 | TRBV23-1
CASSPGRASGGGDTQYF | TRBJ2-3 | TRBV7-2
CASSQGPGGNQPQHF | TRBJ1-5 | TRBV23-1
CAIKDRGYEQYF | TRBJ2-7 | TRBV10-3
CASSLGAGVTHNEQFF | TRBJ2-1 | TRBV5-8
CASDPRRINEQFF | TRBJ2-1 | TRBV7-9
CASSPAQRRNTGELFF | TRBJ2-2 | TRBV9
CASSPKSGGYEQYF | TRBJ2-7 | TRBV18
CASSQDRETQYF | TRBJ2-3 | TRBV4-2
CASSRGGGAPYEQYF | TRBJ2-7 | TRBV7-2
CASSQGDSAGTGQIF | TRBJ1-4 | TRBV4-1
CASSAQGNSNQPQHF | TRBJ1-5 | TRBV7-9